This TCR beta chain was identified in a study of blood T cell repertoires in COVID-19. As for the study in general: The United States, Italy and Spain supplied acute and convalescent COVID-19 samples. Sources were T cells, B-cell-depleted T cells, or PBMCs; the material itself was cDNA or gDNA.

How the authors handled the data: Estimation of nucleated cell counts was performed using reference gene primer amplification. The data were produced by immunoSEQ multiplex PCR, yet TCRdb's version contains in-frame clones alone and is incomplete. V, J and clone size reflect that table, while D and trimming were determined from the DNA. The table has 100,000 or so clones, 82% seen once. Germline V gene data show CDR1 as MDHEN and CDR2 as SYDVKM. CDR3 length equals 14 residues. Losses at the gene ends were 2 bases for V and 4 bases for J; bases not matched to a gene: 3. The sample holds one count of this clone.

The J gene is TRBJ1-1, the V gene TRBV28; 8 bases match TRBD1. This sequence originates from a woman older than 75 with acute or convalescent COVID-19. Material: peripheral blood. DNA of the CDR3: TGTGCCAGCAGTTTAAACAGGGGGGCCACTGAAGCTTTCTTT. Translated, it gives CASSLNRGATEAFF.